The rows below give T cell receptor beta chains drawn from one sample of a study of graft-versus-host responses after intestinal transplantation. Data came from immunoSEQ multiplex PCR; TCRdb stores just in-frame clones and leaves some out. The data contain around 19,000 clones, approximately 46% of them seen just once; the ten biggest clones take up about 1%. The sample was alloreactive CD4+ T cells from a mixed lymphocyte reaction culture, taken before intestinal transplant. Receptor source: a human patient who received an intestinal transplant. CDR3s include the opening cysteine and the closing phenylalanine or tryptophan. The D gene is left open where the match is weak. Size is stated for part of the rows, as once, few or many counts, or as a class when the clone is expanded.

v_gene,d_gene,j_gene,abundance,CDR3aa,CDR3nt
TRBV5-5,NA,TRBJ2-2,NA,CASSHGTRLTGELFF,TGTGCCAGCAGCCACGGGACACGTCTCACCGGGGAGCTGTTTTTT
TRBV19,NA,TRBJ1-2,NA,CASSTTGGRAYGYTF,TGTGCCAGTAGTACGACGGGGGGCAGGGCCTATGGCTACACCTTC
TRBV11-2,TRBD2,TRBJ2-1,few,CASSLFAGGFLYNEQFF,TGTGCCAGCAGCTTATTCGCGGGGGGCTTTTTGTACAATGAGCAGTTCTTC
TRBV5-1,TRBD2,TRBJ2-5,few,CASRVLAGLETQYF,TGCGCCAGCAGAGTCTTAGCGGGGCTGGAGACCCAGTACTTC
TRBV6-5,TRBD1,TRBJ1-2,NA,CASRATGSISGYTF,TGTGCCAGCAGAGCGACAGGGAGTATCTCGGGCTACACCTTC
TRBV4-1,TRBD1,TRBJ1-2,NA,CASSQGPTTGGVYGYTF,TGCGCCAGCAGCCAAGGCCCCACGACAGGGGGCGTCTATGGCTACACCTTC
TRBV6-6,NA,TRBJ2-2,NA,CASTHYQTGELFF,TGTGCCAGCACCCACTACCAAACCGGGGAGCTGTTTTTT
TRBV5-1,NA,TRBJ1-2,few,CASTTVGGGNYGYTF,TGCGCCAGCACCACTGTTGGGGGAGGTAACTATGGCTACACCTTC
TRBV6-5,TRBD2,TRBJ2-7,NA,CASSYSLAGIYEQYF,TGTGCCAGCAGTTACTCGCTAGCGGGAATCTACGAGCAGTACTTC
TRBV6-5,TRBD1,TRBJ2-7,medium-sized,CASTGDRGYEQYF,TGTGCCAGCACAGGGGACAGGGGTTACGAGCAGTACTTC
TRBV18,NA,TRBJ1-4,NA,CASSPQSGPNEKLFF,TGTGCCAGCTCACCACAGTCAGGGCCTAATGAAAAACTGTTTTTT
TRBV20-1,NA,TRBJ1-2,NA,CSARAPMGYTF,TGCAGTGCTAGAGCCCCCATGGGCTACACCTTC
TRBV11-2,TRBD2,TRBJ2-3,NA,CASSLAGVGDTQYF,TGTGCCAGCAGCCTAGCGGGGGTGGGAGATACGCAGTATTTT
TRBV18,TRBD2,TRBJ2-3,few,CASSPLAGGLDTQYF,TGTGCCAGCTCACCCTTAGCGGGGGGGCTTGATACGCAGTATTTT
TRBV5-5,NA,TRBJ2-3,NA,CASGTDVGPSGDTQYF,TGTGCCAGCGGAACCGACGTCGGACCGAGCGGGGATACGCAGTATTTT
TRBV5-1,TRBD1,TRBJ2-1,NA,CASSPKGAASSYNEQFF,TGCGCCAGCAGCCCAAAGGGGGCGGCCAGCTCCTACAATGAGCAGTTCTTC
TRBV10-3,NA,TRBJ1-6,NA,CAISEGQPLGSPLHF,TGTGCCATCAGTGAGGGGCAGCCTTTGGGTTCACCCCTCCACTTT
TRBV7-6,NA,TRBJ1-4,NA,CASSLAVVATNEKLFF,TGTGCCAGCAGCTTAGCAGTAGTTGCAACTAATGAAAAACTGTTTTTT
TRBV7-9,NA,TRBJ1-1,NA,CASSPGPTEAFF,TGTGCCAGCAGCCCAGGGCCCACTGAAGCTTTCTTT
TRBV11-1,TRBD1,TRBJ1-1,NA,CASSRDRESAEAFF,TGTGCCAGCAGCCGAGACAGGGAGTCCGCTGAAGCTTTCTTT
TRBV9,TRBD1,TRBJ1-6,NA,CASSATGGGESPLHF,TGTGCCAGCAGCGCCACAGGGGGGGGCGAGTCACCCCTCCACTTT
TRBV5-4,NA,TRBJ1-6,few,CASSPRIVGPLHF,TGTGCCAGCAGCCCGCGGATCGTCGGACCCCTCCACTTT
TRBV5-1,NA,TRBJ1-2,NA,CASSLESGQGYTF,TGCGCCAGCAGCTTGGAATCAGGGCAAGGCTACACCTTC
TRBV5-1,TRBD2,TRBJ2-1,NA,CASSLELAEYNEQFF,TGCGCCAGCAGCTTGGAACTAGCGGAGTACAATGAGCAGTTCTTC
TRBV6-5,TRBD1,TRBJ1-6,few,CASSHDRANNSPLHF,TGTGCCAGCAGCCACGACAGGGCGAACAATTCACCCCTCCACTTT
TRBV5-4,NA,TRBJ1-6,medium-sized,CASSTDPRGSPLHF,TGTGCCAGCAGCACGGACCCAAGGGGGTCACCCCTCCACTTT
TRBV7-9,NA,TRBJ1-3,once,CASSPPGQSSGNTIYF,TGTGCCAGCAGCCCCCCGGGACAATCCTCTGGAAACACCATATATTTT
TRBV5-5,NA,TRBJ2-7,few,CASSFVSGHYEQYF,TGTGCCAGCAGCTTTGTTAGCGGACACTACGAGCAGTACTTC
TRBV5-1,NA,TRBJ2-7,few,CASSLGQNSYEQYF,TGCGCCAGCAGCTTGGGGCAAAACTCCTACGAGCAGTACTTC
TRBV6-5,NA,TRBJ1-2,NA,CASTNAGEPYGYTF,TGTGCCAGCACTAACGCCGGGGAGCCCTATGGCTACACCTTC
TRBV6-6,TRBD1,TRBJ1-1,NA,CASSSPNRGATFF,TGTGCCAGCAGTTCCCCGAACAGGGGAGCGACTTTCTTT
TRBV27,TRBD2,TRBJ2-2,NA,CASSLYRLAGTTGELFF,TGTGCCAGCAGTTTATATCGACTAGCGGGGACCACCGGGGAGCTGTTTTTT
TRBV6-5,TRBD2,TRBJ2-1,NA,CASRTGTSGSNEQFF,TGTGCCAGCAGGACCGGGACTAGCGGAAGCAATGAGCAGTTCTTC
TRBV15,NA,TRBJ1-6,NA,CATSRGQNSPLHF,TGTGCCACCAGCAGAGGCCAGAATTCACCCCTCCACTTT
TRBV6-5,TRBD1,TRBJ2-5,medium-sized,CASTKDRVGETQYF,TGTGCCAGCACCAAGGACAGGGTTGGTGAGACCCAGTACTTC
TRBV6-5,TRBD1,TRBJ2-7,NA,CASRPDRGPYEQYF,TGTGCCAGCAGACCCGACAGGGGCCCCTACGAGCAGTACTTC
TRBV18,TRBD2,TRBJ2-7,NA,CSCSSTSGGPYEQYF,TGTAGTTGCTCATCCACTAGCGGGGGACCCTACGAGCAGTACTTC
TRBV27,NA,TRBJ1-4,medium-sized,CASSPTPRRNEKLFF,TGTGCCAGCAGCCCTACCCCCCGGAGAAATGAAAAACTGTTTTTT
TRBV11-2,TRBD1,TRBJ2-5,NA,CASSSNRGAGTQYF,TGTGCCAGCAGCAGCAACAGGGGAGCCGGGACCCAGTACTTC
TRBV9,NA,TRBJ1-1,NA,CASSPQQGLTEAFF,TGTGCCAGCAGCCCCCAACAGGGCTTAACTGAAGCTTTCTTT
TRBV5-6,TRBD2,TRBJ2-5,few,CASIGLAGVQETQYF,TGTGCCAGCATAGGACTAGCGGGGGTACAAGAGACCCAGTACTTC
TRBV18,NA,TRBJ2-7,NA,CASSDPGPGYEQYF,TGTGCCAGTTCCGACCCAGGGCCAGGGTACGAGCAGTACTTC
TRBV10-3,TRBD1,TRBJ1-4,few,CAISESTGRNQLFF,TGTGCCATCAGTGAGTCGACAGGGAGGAACCAACTGTTTTTT
TRBV18,NA,TRBJ1-4,NA,CASSPPAGNEKLFF,TGTGCCAGCTCACCACCGGCAGGAAATGAAAAACTGTTTTTT
TRBV5-1,TRBD1,TRBJ1-1,NA,CASSLYIDRGLAEAFF,TGCGCCAGCAGCTTGTATATAGACAGGGGGCTGGCTGAAGCTTTCTTT
TRBV5-1,TRBD1,TRBJ1-1,NA,CASSGKTGGVNEAFF,TGCGCCAGCAGCGGGAAGACAGGGGGCGTTAATGAAGCTTTCTTT
TRBV9,TRBD2,TRBJ2-1,NA,CASSVGLAQPYNEQFF,TGTGCCAGCAGCGTAGGACTAGCGCAACCGTACAATGAGCAGTTCTTC
TRBV6-5,NA,TRBJ1-2,medium-sized,CASSRPSRDGYTF,TGTGCCAGCAGTCGGCCCTCGAGGGATGGCTACACCTTC
TRBV2,TRBD1,TRBJ1-2,NA,CASRTTGQGTYGYTF,TGTGCCAGCAGGACCACGGGACAGGGGACCTATGGCTACACCTTC
TRBV5-6,NA,TRBJ2-5,NA,CASSPQGPGETQYF,TGTGCCAGCAGCCCCCAGGGGCCGGGAGAGACCCAGTACTTC
TRBV7-2,TRBD2,TRBJ2-1,NA,CASSLVASGVYNEQFF,TGTGCCAGCAGCTTAGTAGCTAGCGGGGTCTACAATGAGCAGTTCTTC